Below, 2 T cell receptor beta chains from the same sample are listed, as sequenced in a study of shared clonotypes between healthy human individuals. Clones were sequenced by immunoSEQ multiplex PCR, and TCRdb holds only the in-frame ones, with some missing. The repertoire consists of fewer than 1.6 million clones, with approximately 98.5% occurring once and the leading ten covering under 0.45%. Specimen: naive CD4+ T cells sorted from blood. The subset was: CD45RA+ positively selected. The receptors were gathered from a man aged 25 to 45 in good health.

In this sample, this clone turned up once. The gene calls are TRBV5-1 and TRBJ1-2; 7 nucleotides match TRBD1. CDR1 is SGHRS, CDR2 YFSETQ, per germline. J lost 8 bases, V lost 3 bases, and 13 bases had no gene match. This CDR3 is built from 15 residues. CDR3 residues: CASSSSQGIAEGYTF. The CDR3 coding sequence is TGCGCCAGCAGCTCTTCACAGGGGATAGCAGAGGGCTACACCTTC. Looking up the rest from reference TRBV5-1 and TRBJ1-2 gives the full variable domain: KAGVTQTPRYLIKTRGQQVTLSCSPISGHRSVSWYQQTPGQGLQFLFEYFSETQRNKGNFPGRFSGRQFSNSRSEMNVSTLELGDSALYLCASSSSQGIAEGYTFGSGTRLTVV.

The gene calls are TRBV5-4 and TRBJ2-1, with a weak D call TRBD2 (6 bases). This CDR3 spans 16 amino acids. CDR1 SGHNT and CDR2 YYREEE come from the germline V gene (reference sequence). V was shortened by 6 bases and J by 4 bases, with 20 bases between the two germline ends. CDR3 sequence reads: CASTTKGRSPYNEQFF. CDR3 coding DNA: TGTGCCAGCACCACGAAAGGGAGGAGTCCTTACAATGAGCAGTTCTTC.